This T cell receptor (beta chain) was obtained from a study of blood T cell repertoires in COVID-19. This clone was counted only a few times. Original analysis: Amplification of reference gene primers provided the estimated nucleated cell counts. This table comes from immunoSEQ multiplex PCR, and its TCRdb copy is limited to in-frame clones, with some not included. V, J and clone size are those of that table, while D and trimming were read from the DNA. The sample comprises 90,000 to 110,000 clones, 80% of which are singletons, and about 4.7% rests with the top ten. The TCR was taken from a human donor in a cohort sampled during active or convalescent COVID-19. Sequencing used peripheral blood.

DNA for the CDR3: TGTGCCAGCAGCGCCGACAACTACAATGAGCAGTTCTTC. Protein sequence: CASSADNYNEQFF. The V and J genes are TRBV9 and TRBJ2-1; D gene uncertain. The germline gives CDR1 SGDLS, CDR2 YYNGEE. The CDR3 covers 13 residues. V gave up 3 bases and J gave up 3 bases, with 7 bases separating them.